The T cell receptor (beta chain) described here comes from a study of beta chain features in type 1 diabetes. The study's findings and limits: Shortening of TCRB CDR3s, moderate but significant, appeared in all four CD4+ subsets of Type 1 diabetes patients. Still unanswered here is whether HLA type influences TCRB rearrangement. Cells with high TCR expression could be over-represented when cDNA is sequenced. In comparison with healthy donors, patients had naive, central memory and Treg TCRB repertoires that appeared more similar.

This clone was seen only a few times. Its antigen is as yet unknown. At one of its ends the junction is not consistent with the germline gene, which may arise from a read error. The isolated RNA, all of it, was reverse transcribed, so expressed TCRB transcripts were what got sequenced. TCRdb's table, derived via immunoSEQ multiplex PCR, lists solely in-frame clones and lacks some. The repertoire consists of roughly 290,000 clones, with 15% occurring once and the leading ten covering more than 0.015%. CDR1 and CDR2 from the germline V gene are LNHDA and SQIVND (reference sequence). The CDR3 consists of 16 residues.

Sample: naive CD4+ T cells from blood. The sequence derives from a man aged 18 to 30 with type 1 diabetes. The chain is built from TRBV19 and TRBJ1-4; TRBD1 might be the D (5 bases). The CDR3 sequence is CATSGGALLRNEKLLF. The CDR3 region has the DNA TGTGCCACTTCCGGCGGGGCTCTGTTGAGGAATGAAAAACTGCTTTTT.